The 17 T cell receptor beta chains reported below all come from one sample, sequenced in a study of OX40 agonist ivuxolimab in advanced cancers. Library preparation was by the immunoSEQ multiplex PCR assay. The table was pulled from immuneACCESS by TCRdb, which kept in-frame rearrangements only. Such tables lose some clones; where checked, under half of the loss comes from unresolved V genes, and the rest has no known cause. The sample table lists tens of thousands of clones, about 80% of them with a count of one. 8.5% to 12% of the sample comes from the top ten. Source: CD4+ or CD8+ T cells sorted from blood, taken in a trial of the OX40 agonist ivuxolimab. Receptors were obtained from an adult with an advanced solid tumor such as melanoma, head and neck, liver or kidney cancer.

This clone is a singleton in its sample. This chain links TRBV4-1 with TRBJ1-2; 7 bases align to TRBD1. Germline lookup yields CDR1 MGHRA and CDR2 YSYEKL. The CDR3 has 16 amino acids. CDR3 coding DNA: TGCGGAGCAGCTCCCTCTCCGGGACAGCGCGACTATGGCTACACCTTC. It yields the protein CGAAPSPGQRDYGYTF.

The chain has TRBV19 and TRBJ2-5; perhaps D is TRBD1 or TRBD2 (5 bases each). This CDR3 comprises 15 residues. Trimming pared 4 bases from V and 2 bases from J, leaving 14 bases between. Germline V gene data show CDR1 as LNHDA and CDR2 as SQIVND (reference sequence). CDR3 DNA: TGTGCCAGTAGTAAAAGGGACGGAGGACAAGAGACCCAGTACTTC. This sequence encodes CASSKRDGGQETQYF.

The chain employs TRBV29-1 and TRBJ1-1; weak D call: TRBD1 (6 bases). Germline CDR1 and CDR2: SQVTM and ANQGSEA. This CDR3 comprises 12 residues. Between the trimmed V and J ends, which lost 8 bases and 5 bases, there was a span of 15 bases. CDR3 DNA sequence: TGCAGCTTTAGGGGGGCGCGGACTGAAGCTTTCTTT. The encoded protein is CSFRGARTEAFF.

This clone was found once. J is TRBJ1-1 and V is TRBV10-3; maybe TRBD1 (5 bases). This CDR3 is 15 amino acids long. Between the trimmed V and J ends, which lost 3 bases and 4 bases, there was a span of 15 bases. Germline CDR1 and CDR2: ENHRY and SYGVKD. The CDR3 reads CAISDSDRLSTEAFF. The CDR3 coding sequence is TGTGCCATCAGTGACTCCGACAGACTGAGCACTGAAGCTTTCTTT.

By share, this clone counts as medium-sized. V gene TRBV19 combines with J gene TRBJ2-2; D is perhaps TRBD2 (6 bases). Germline V gene sequence: CDR1 LNHDA, CDR2 SQIVND (reference sequence). The CDR3 extends over 12 amino acids. Trimming took 5 bases from V and 7 from J, leaving 8 bases between them. The CDR3 coding sequence is TGTGCCAGTAGTTGGGACTTCGGGGAGCTGTTTTTT. This encodes CASSWDFGELFF.

The gene calls are TRBV18 and TRBJ2-1; the D gene is possibly TRBD2 (6 bases). The CDR3 extends over 14 amino acids. Germline CDR1 KGHSH, CDR2 LQKENI. V lost 5 bases to trimming and J lost 7 bases, with 15 bases between them. The CDR3 nucleotides read TGTGCCAGCTCATGGGACCGGGCGGGGAATGAGCAGTTCTTC. It is translated as CASSWDRAGNEQFF.

The rearrangement uses TRBV18 and TRBJ2-1; 10 bases fit TRBD2. Trimming removed 3 bases from V and 7 bases from J; junction bases left unmatched: 6. CDR3 length: 15 residues. Germline V gene sequence: CDR1 KGHSH, CDR2 LQKENI. CDR3 in DNA: TGTGCCAGCTCACCTTTTGGACTAGCGGAAAATGAGCAGTTCTTC. Protein: CASSPFGLAENEQFF.

The chain has TRBV28 and TRBJ1-2; 10 nucleotides line up with TRBD1. The CDR3 sequence is 14 residues long. J was trimmed by 7 bases and V by 4 bases; bases with no gene match: 6. CDR1 and CDR2 from the germline V gene are MDHEN and SYDVKM. The CDR3 loop is CASSSGTGEAGYTF. The CDR3 DNA sequence: TGTGCCAGCAGTTCCGGGACAGGGGAAGCTGGCTACACCTTC.

This chain connects TRBV19 to TRBJ2-7; TRBD1 aligns across 9 bases. The V segment lost 3 bases and the J segment 4 bases; nucleotides outside the gene matches: 1. This CDR3 comprises 13 residues. CDR1 is LNHDA, CDR2 SQIVND, per germline (reference sequence). CDR3 protein: CASSMDRGYEQYF. In DNA, the CDR3 is TGTGCCAGTAGTATGGACAGGGGATACGAGCAGTACTTC.

V is TRBV30 and J is TRBJ1-2, with D uncertain. Trimming took off 3 bases at V and 0 bases at J, with 5 bases between the two ends. CDR3 length: 12 residues. The germline V gene encodes CDR1 GTSNPN and CDR2 SVGIG (reference sequence). CDR3 in amino acids: CAWREANYGYTF. CDR3 coding DNA: TGTGCCTGGAGGGAGGCTAACTATGGCTACACCTTC.

This clone was counted a single time. V gene TRBV18 combines with J gene TRBJ2-1; no definite D call. The CDR3 has 11 amino acids. Deletions cut 6 bases from V and 8 bases from J, with 8 bases between. Germline assignment: CDR1 KGHSH and CDR2 LQKENI. CDR3 sequence reads: CASSGIDEQFF. Written as DNA, the CDR3 is TGTGCCAGCTCCGGAATCGATGAGCAGTTCTTC.

V and J are TRBV7-2 and TRBJ2-7; 7 nucleotides agree with TRBD2. The CDR3 covers 13 residues. Per germline, CDR1 SGHTA and CDR2 FQGNSA. With 3 bases clipped from V and 2 bases from J, the junction kept 1 base outside the gene matches. The CDR3 loop reads CASSFGRTYEQYF. DNA of the CDR3: TGTGCCAGCAGCTTCGGGAGGACCTACGAGCAGTACTTC.

This chain uses TRBV19 with TRBJ1-6, with D unresolved. The V end lost 5 bases, the J end lost 5 bases, and 10 bases lay between the germline ends. CDR1 LNHDA and CDR2 SQIVND come from the germline V gene (reference sequence). CDR3 length: 14 amino acids. The CDR3 DNA reads as TGTGCCAGTAGTCGAATCGCGGATAATTCACCCCTCCACTTT. This codes for CASSRIADNSPLHF.

The count of this clone is one. This chain links TRBV7-2 with TRBJ1-2; possibly TRBD1 for D (5 bases). Per the germline V gene, CDR1 is SGHTA and CDR2 is FQGNSA. This CDR3 spans 15 amino acids. The V end was cut by 1 base, the J end by 4 bases, with 13 bases between. The CDR3 region has the DNA TGTGCCAGCAGCTTAGTGGGGGTCCAGGGCTATGGCTACACCTTC. It translates to CASSLVGVQGYGYTF.

This chain connects TRBV10-2 to TRBJ1-1, with 8 bases identical to TRBD1. This CDR3 has 14 residues. Trimming at V came to 4 bases and at J to 4 bases, leaving 5 bases not matched to a gene. Germline V lookup: CDR1 WSHSY, CDR2 SAAADI. Here the CDR3 DNA reads TGCGCCAGCAGTGTGACAGGGGATGTCACTGAAGCTTTCTTT. This encodes CASSVTGDVTEAFF.

V usage is TRBV6-1 and J usage is TRBJ2-7; TRBD1 matches at 8 bases. The J segment lost 3 bases and the V segment lost 1 base, leaving 2 bases of the junction unmatched. The CDR3 extends over 14 amino acids. Germline assignment: CDR1 MNHNS and CDR2 SASEGT. The CDR3 here is CASSEGGTGYEQYF. The CDR3 DNA reads as TGTGCCAGCAGTGAAGGAGGGACAGGCTACGAGCAGTACTTC.

V gene TRBV5-1 combines with J gene TRBJ1-1, with D unresolved. This CDR3 is built from 12 residues. Per germline, CDR1 SGHRS and CDR2 YFSETQ. V dropped 6 bases and J dropped 1 base, with 7 bases sitting between them. CDR3 in amino acids: CASKGGNTEAFF. The CDR3 coding sequence is TGCGCCAGCAAAGGAGGGAACACTGAAGCTTTCTTT.